The 21 T cell receptor beta chains in this list originate from one sample, sequenced in a study of CD8+ T cells in alopecia areata. RNA was isolated and reverse transcribed to cDNA, the sequencing template. This table comes from immunoSEQ multiplex PCR, and its TCRdb copy is limited to in-frame clones, with some not included. The data show 50,000 to 70,000 clones, roughly 46% seen once. Material: NKG2D-low CD8+ T cells sorted from blood. Source of these receptors: a human donor with alopecia areata.

The chain joins TRBV5-1 to TRBJ2-2; D gene unclear. CDR3 length: 13 residues. Per the germline V gene, CDR1 is SGHRS and CDR2 is YFSETQ. V lost 0 bases to trimming and J lost 4 bases, with 4 bases between them. CDR3 DNA: TGCGCCAGCAGCTTGGCCAGCACCGGGGAGCTGTTTTTT. Translation gives CASSLASTGELFF.

Regarding this clone: This specimen includes other DNA sequences encoding the same CDR3. This CDR3 reads CSVDGEEGHPGYEQYF. The CDR3 coding sequence is TGCAGCGTTGACGGTGAGGAGGGCCACCCCGGCTACGAGCAGTACTTC. V and J are TRBV29-1 and TRBJ2-7; D is possibly TRBD2 (6 bases). The V end was cut by 3 bases, the J end by 3 bases, with 21 bases between. CDR1 and CDR2 (germline): SQVTM, ANQGSEA. This CDR3 comprises 16 residues.

A few counts support this clone. V gene TRBV7-9 combines with J gene TRBJ2-5; unclear D gene. V lost 3 bases, J lost 10 bases, and 15 bases lay in between. This CDR3 has 13 residues. Germline V lookup: CDR1 SEHNR, CDR2 FQNEAQ (reference sequence). For the CDR3, the DNA is TGTGCCAGCAGCTTGGAAATAGCAGAGGACCAGTACTTC. As protein: CASSLEIAEDQYF.

The chain has TRBV27 and TRBJ2-7, with 7 bases matching TRBD1. Germline CDR1 MNHEY, CDR2 SMNVEV (reference sequence). CDR3 length: 12 residues. V shed 4 bases and J 9 bases; nucleotides not matched to a gene: 6. The CDR3 protein is CASSSQGVVQYF. The CDR3 nucleotides read TGTGCCAGCAGTTCTCAGGGGGTAGTGCAGTACTTC.

The V and J genes are TRBV5-1 and TRBJ2-4; D ambiguous. V was cut by 0 bases and J by 0 bases, with 13 bases left in between. Germline-derived CDR1 and CDR2 are SGHRS and YFSETQ. The length of the CDR3 is 17 residues. This chain's CDR3 is CASSLDGRLLAKNIQYF. Here the CDR3 DNA reads TGCGCCAGCAGCTTGGATGGCAGACTTCTAGCCAAAAACATTCAGTACTTC.

A few counts support this clone. This chain links TRBV19 with TRBJ1-1; D unclear. Per the germline V gene, CDR1 is LNHDA and CDR2 is SQIVND (reference sequence). This CDR3 comprises 11 residues. Trimming removed 7 bases at V and 3 bases at J, with 6 bases between. CDR3 nucleotides: TGTGCCAGTACCCTCCACACTGAAGCTTTCTTT. It yields the protein CASTLHTEAFF.

This clone was seen a handful of times. The rearrangement uses TRBV9 and TRBJ2-1, with 9 positions matching TRBD1. This CDR3 contains 17 residues. J gave up 4 bases and V 3 bases, and 11 bases lay outside the gene matches. Germline loops: CDR1 SGDLS, CDR2 YYNGEE. CDR3 amino acids: CASSARRTGEGYNEQFF. CDR3 DNA: TGTGCCAGCAGCGCTCGTAGGACAGGGGAGGGATACAATGAGCAGTTCTTC.

This rearrangement joins TRBV19 to TRBJ2-7; D gene ambiguous. Germline V gives CDR1 LNHDA, CDR2 SQIVND (reference sequence). This CDR3 is built from 13 residues. The V end was cut by 4 bases, the J end by 3 bases, with 10 bases between. CDR3 residues: CASSTGSNYEQYF. The CDR3 DNA reads TGTGCCAGTAGTACCGGGTCCAACTACGAGCAGTACTTC.

This clone was counted a few times. J is TRBJ2-7 and V is TRBV7-9, with D unresolved. Germline V gene data show CDR1 as SEHNR and CDR2 as FQNEAQ (reference sequence). CDR3 length equals 14 residues. V lost 7 bases, J lost 3 bases, and 16 bases lay in between. CDR3 DNA sequence: TGTGCCAGCACCCCTCCAACAGCGTTCTACGAGCAGTACTTC. Translating it yields CASTPPTAFYEQYF.

The chain uses TRBV6-5 and TRBJ2-1, with a weak D call TRBD1 (5 bases). The germline V and J ends were trimmed by 5 bases and 7 bases, with 9 bases remaining between them. This CDR3 spans 12 amino acids. The germline V gene has CDR1 MNHEY and CDR2 SVGAGI. The CDR3 sequence: CASSGAMNEQFF. Here the CDR3 DNA reads TGTGCCAGCAGTGGGGCTATGAATGAGCAGTTCTTC.

The rearrangement joins TRBV7-3 to TRBJ2-7, with D perhaps TRBD1 (7 bases). The V end lost 0 bases, the J end lost 3 bases, and 12 bases lay between the germline ends. The CDR3 length is 15 residues. Germline CDR1 is SGHTA and CDR2 is FQGTGA. In DNA, the CDR3 is TGTGCCAGCAGCTTAACAGGAGGGGGCCTCTACGAGCAGTACTTC. This sequence encodes CASSLTGGGLYEQYF.

The CDR3 spells CASSPVQKFEQYF. The CDR3 nucleotides read TGTGCCAGCAGCCCCGTACAGAAATTCGAGCAGTACTTC. This chain joins TRBV6-5 and TRBJ2-7; D uncertain. V shed 6 bases and J shed 6 bases, with 15 bases lying between them. The CDR3 covers 13 residues. CDR1 is MNHEY and CDR2 is SVGAGI in the germline V gene.

V gene TRBV28 combines with J gene TRBJ2-7; no reliable D call. CDR3 length: 11 residues. The germline V and J ends were trimmed by 10 bases and 6 bases, with 13 bases remaining between them. Germline lookup yields CDR1 MDHEN and CDR2 SYDVKM. The CDR3 DNA follows: TGTGCCACCCACCTAGGAGCCGAGCAGTACTTC. Translation gives CATHLGAEQYF.

This clone was recorded many times. The V and J genes are TRBV7-2 and TRBJ2-1; the D gene is possibly TRBD1 (6 bases). The ends were cut back, 5 bases at V and 4 bases at J, with 9 bases in the middle. CDR1 SGHTA and CDR2 FQGNSA come from the germline V gene. This CDR3 spans 13 amino acids. CDR3 sequence: CASSLDRYNEQFF. CDR3 nucleotides: TGTGCCAGCAGCCTCGACAGGTACAATGAGCAGTTCTTC.

This sequence joins TRBV4-1 and TRBJ2-2, with 7 bases lining up with TRBD1. Germline V gene data show CDR1 as MGHRA and CDR2 as YSYEKL. The ends lost 0 bases at V and 0 bases at J; junction bases unmatched: 1. The length of the CDR3 is 16 residues. This CDR3 is CASSQEGQPNTGELFF. The CDR3 DNA sequence: TGCGCCAGCAGCCAAGAGGGACAGCCGAACACCGGGGAGCTGTTTTTT.

The table lists this clone with a count of one. The J gene is TRBJ2-1, the V gene TRBV9, with TRBD2 matching over 12 bases. Trimming at V came to 2 bases and at J to 5 bases, leaving 8 bases not matched to a gene. CDR1 is SGDLS, CDR2 YYNGEE, per germline. The CDR3 totals 17 residues. CDR3 protein: CASSVPELAGGHNEQFF. The CDR3 DNA reads as TGTGCCAGCAGCGTCCCCGAACTAGCGGGAGGTCACAATGAGCAGTTCTTC.

The chain joins TRBV11-2 to TRBJ2-3; possibly TRBD2 for D (5 bases). Germline values: CDR1 SGHAT, CDR2 FQNNGV. The V end was cut by 2 bases, the J end by 0 bases, with 15 bases between. The CDR3 spans 17 residues. CDR3 nucleotide sequence: TGTGCCAGCAGCTTACGGTCCGGGATCTCTAGCACAGATACGCAGTATTTT. Amino acid sequence: CASSLRSGISSTDTQYF. Filled out from reference TRBV11-2 and TRBJ2-3, the complete variable domain reads EAGVAQSPRYKIIEKRQSVAFWCNPISGHATLYWYQQILGQGPKLLIQFQNNGVVDDSQLPKDRFSAERLKGVDSTLKIQPAKLEDSAVYLCASSLRSGISSTDTQYFGPGTRLTVL.

This sequence joins TRBV4-1 and TRBJ2-3; D uncertain. Germline assignment: CDR1 MGHRA and CDR2 YSYEKL. V lost 1 base and J 0 bases, leaving 14 bases between the germline ends. This CDR3 spans 17 amino acids. The CDR3 DNA reads as TGCGCCAGCAGCCAAGTTGGGCTACGTTCTAGCACAGATACGCAGTATTTT. Protein: CASSQVGLRSSTDTQYF.

The chain links TRBV27 to TRBJ2-5; 13 bases line up with TRBD2. V was clipped by 0 bases and J by 5 bases; unmatched bases: 6. Germline V gene lookup returns CDR1 MNHEY and CDR2 SMNVEV (reference sequence). This CDR3 has 17 amino acids. The CDR3 bases are TGTGCCAGCAGTTTATCGGTACTAGCGGGAGGGCGGGAGACCCAGTACTTC. Protein product: CASSLSVLAGGRETQYF.

The V gene is TRBV4-3, the J gene TRBJ2-7; TRBD1 aligns across 8 bases. Germline lookup yields CDR1 LGHNA and CDR2 YSLEER. CDR3 size: 15 residues. Trimming took 0 bases from V and 2 from J; bases not matched to a gene: 3. DNA for the CDR3: TGCGCCAGCAGCCAAGATCCGGGACAGGCCTACGAGCAGTACTTC. Its translation: CASSQDPGQAYEQYF.

The chain carries TRBV27 and TRBJ2-1; TRBD1 is a possible D gene (6 bases). This CDR3 contains 14 residues. Germline V gene data show CDR1 as MNHEY and CDR2 as SMNVEV (reference sequence). The V and J ends lost 3 bases and 2 bases respectively, with 8 bases between them. The DNA of the CDR3 is TGTGCCAGCAGTTTGGGGGCCGCCTACAATGAGCAGTTCTTC. Protein: CASSLGAAYNEQFF.